This entry describes one T cell receptor beta chain. Antigen unknown. About 0.45 to 1 ug RNA was reverse transcribed with random hexamers. Via MiXCR, TCRdb re-called the immunoSEQ multiplex PCR reads, giving one row per CDR3 protein. This sample has about 120,000 distinct CDR3 sequences, with 94% found just once. The data were obtained in a study of CD8 T cells in Susac syndrome. Study-level findings and limits: The TCR sequencing and HLA analysis in the study involved a relatively small number of individuals, as the study acknowledged.

With 4 bases clipped from V and 2 bases from J, the junction kept 3 bases outside the gene matches. The CDR3 covers 13 residues. Per the germline V gene, CDR1 is GTSNPN and CDR2 is SVGIG (reference sequence). High-throughput TCR beta sequencing covered peripheral CD8+ and CD4+ T cells. Healthy donors constituted the control group, matched for age and sex. It was negative isolation that provided the CD8+ and CD4+ T cells, whereas TEMRA cells were enriched by FACS. The gene calls are TRBV30 and TRBJ2-7; 9 bases map to TRBD1. This sequence was found in a human donor in good health. The sample consisted of CD4+ T cells from PBMCs. The CDR3 DNA reads as TGTGCCTGGATGGGGACAGGGACCTACGAGCAGTACTTC. Translated: CAWMGTGTYEQYF.